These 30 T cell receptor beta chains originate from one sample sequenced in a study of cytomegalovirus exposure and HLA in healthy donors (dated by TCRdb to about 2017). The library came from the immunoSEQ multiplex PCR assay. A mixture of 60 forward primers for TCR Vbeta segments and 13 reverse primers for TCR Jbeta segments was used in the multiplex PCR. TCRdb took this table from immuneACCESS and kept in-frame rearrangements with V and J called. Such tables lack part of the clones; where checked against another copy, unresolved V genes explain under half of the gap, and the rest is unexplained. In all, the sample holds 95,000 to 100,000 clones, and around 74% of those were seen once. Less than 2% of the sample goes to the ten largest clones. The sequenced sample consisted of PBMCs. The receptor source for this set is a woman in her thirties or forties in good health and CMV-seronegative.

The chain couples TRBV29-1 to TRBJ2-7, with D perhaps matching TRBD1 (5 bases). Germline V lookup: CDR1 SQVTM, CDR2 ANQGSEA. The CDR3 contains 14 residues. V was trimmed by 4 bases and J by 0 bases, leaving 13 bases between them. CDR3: CSVANRPTSYEQYF. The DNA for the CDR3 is TGCAGCGTTGCTAACAGGCCGACCTCCTACGAGCAGTACTTC.

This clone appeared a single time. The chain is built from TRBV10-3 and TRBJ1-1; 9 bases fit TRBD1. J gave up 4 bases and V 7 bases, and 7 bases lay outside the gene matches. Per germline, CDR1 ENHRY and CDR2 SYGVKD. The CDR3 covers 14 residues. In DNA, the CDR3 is TGTGCCATCACCGGGACAGGGAGGAGCACTGAAGCTTTCTTT. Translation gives CAITGTGRSTEAFF.

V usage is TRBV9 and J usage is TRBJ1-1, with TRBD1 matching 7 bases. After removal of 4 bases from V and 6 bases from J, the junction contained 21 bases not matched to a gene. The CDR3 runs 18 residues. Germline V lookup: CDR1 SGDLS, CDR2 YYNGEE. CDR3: CASSSGTDILLPGAEAFF. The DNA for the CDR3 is TGTGCCAGCAGCTCAGGGACAGACATACTCCTCCCGGGTGCTGAAGCTTTCTTT.

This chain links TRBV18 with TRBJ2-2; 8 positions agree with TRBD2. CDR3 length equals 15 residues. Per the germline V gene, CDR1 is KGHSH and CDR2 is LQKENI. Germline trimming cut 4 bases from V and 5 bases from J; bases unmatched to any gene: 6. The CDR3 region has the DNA TGTGCCAGCTCACAGCGGGGGACCCCGACCGGGGAGCTGTTTTTT. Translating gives CASSQRGTPTGELFF. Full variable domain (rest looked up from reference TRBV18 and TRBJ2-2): NAGVMQNPRHLVRRRGQEARLRCSPMKGHSHVYWYRQLPEEGLKFMVYLQKENIIDESGMPKERFSAEFPKEGPSILRIQQVVRGDSAAYFCASSQRGTPTGELFFGEGSRLTVL.

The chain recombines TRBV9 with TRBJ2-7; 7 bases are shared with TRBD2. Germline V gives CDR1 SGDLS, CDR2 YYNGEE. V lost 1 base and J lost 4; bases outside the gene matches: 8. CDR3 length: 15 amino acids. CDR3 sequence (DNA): TGTGCCAGCAGCGTAAGTTCCAGCGGGATTTACGAGCAGTACTTC. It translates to CASSVSSSGIYEQYF.

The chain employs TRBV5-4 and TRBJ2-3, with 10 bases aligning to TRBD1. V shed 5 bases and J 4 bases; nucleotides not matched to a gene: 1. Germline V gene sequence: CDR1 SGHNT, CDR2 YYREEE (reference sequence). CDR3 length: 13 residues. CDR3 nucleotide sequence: TGTGCCAGCAGGGGACAGGGGTCAGATACGCAGTATTTT. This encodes CASRGQGSDTQYF. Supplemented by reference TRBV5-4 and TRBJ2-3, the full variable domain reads ETGVTQSPTHLIKTRGQQVTLRCSSQSGHNTVSWYQQALGQGPQFIFQYYREEENGRGNFPPRFSGLQFPNYSSELNVNALELDDSALYLCASRGQGSDTQYFGPGTRLTVL.

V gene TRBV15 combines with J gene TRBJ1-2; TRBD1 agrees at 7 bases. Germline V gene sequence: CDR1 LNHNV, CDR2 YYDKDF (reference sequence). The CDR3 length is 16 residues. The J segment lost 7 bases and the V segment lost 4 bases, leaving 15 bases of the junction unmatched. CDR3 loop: CATSIYLQGKDRGYTF. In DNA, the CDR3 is TGTGCCACCAGCATTTATCTACAGGGGAAGGATCGTGGCTACACCTTC.

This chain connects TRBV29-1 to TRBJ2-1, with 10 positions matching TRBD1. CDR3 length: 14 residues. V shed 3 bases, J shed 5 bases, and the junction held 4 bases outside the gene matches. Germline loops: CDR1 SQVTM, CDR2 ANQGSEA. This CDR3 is CSVDGGQGNNEQFF. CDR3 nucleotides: TGCAGCGTTGATGGGGGACAGGGGAACAATGAGCAGTTCTTC.

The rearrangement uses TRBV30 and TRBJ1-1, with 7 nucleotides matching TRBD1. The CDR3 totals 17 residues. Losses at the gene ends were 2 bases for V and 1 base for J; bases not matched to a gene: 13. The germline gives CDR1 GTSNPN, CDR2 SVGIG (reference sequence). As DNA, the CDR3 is TGTGCCTGGAGTCCCAGACAGGGCACAAAGAAGAACACTGAAGCTTTCTTT. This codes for CAWSPRQGTKKNTEAFF.

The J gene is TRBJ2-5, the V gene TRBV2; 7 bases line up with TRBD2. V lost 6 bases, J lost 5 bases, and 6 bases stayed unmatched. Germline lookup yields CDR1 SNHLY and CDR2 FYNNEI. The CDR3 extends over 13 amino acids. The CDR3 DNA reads TGTGCCAGCAGGGGACTATGGGGGGAGACCCAGTACTTC. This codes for CASRGLWGETQYF.

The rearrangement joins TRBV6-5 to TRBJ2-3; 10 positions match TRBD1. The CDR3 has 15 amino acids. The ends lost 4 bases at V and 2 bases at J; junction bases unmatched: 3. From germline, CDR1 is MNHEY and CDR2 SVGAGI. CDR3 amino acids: CASSWTGGTTDTQYF. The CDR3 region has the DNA TGTGCCAGCAGTTGGACAGGGGGGACCACAGATACGCAGTATTTT.

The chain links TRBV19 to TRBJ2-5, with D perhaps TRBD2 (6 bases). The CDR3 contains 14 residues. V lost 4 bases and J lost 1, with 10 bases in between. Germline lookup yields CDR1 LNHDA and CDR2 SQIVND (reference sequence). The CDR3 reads CASSSRLGQETQYF. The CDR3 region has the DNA TGTGCCAGTAGTAGCCGACTAGGCCAAGAGACCCAGTACTTC.

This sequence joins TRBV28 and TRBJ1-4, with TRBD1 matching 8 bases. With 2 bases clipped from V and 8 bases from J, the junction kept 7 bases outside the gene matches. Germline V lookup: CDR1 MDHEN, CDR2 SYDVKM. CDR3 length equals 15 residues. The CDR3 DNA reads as TGTGCCAGCAGTTTAATGACAGGGGTTGGGGAAAAACTGTTTTTT. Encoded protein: CASSLMTGVGEKLFF.

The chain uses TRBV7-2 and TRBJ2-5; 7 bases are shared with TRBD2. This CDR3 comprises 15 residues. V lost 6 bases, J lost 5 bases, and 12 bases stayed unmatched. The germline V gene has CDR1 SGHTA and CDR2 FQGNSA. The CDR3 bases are TGTGCCAGCAGTTCTCTGGGAGGGCAGATGGAGACCCAGTACTTC. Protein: CASSSLGGQMETQYF.

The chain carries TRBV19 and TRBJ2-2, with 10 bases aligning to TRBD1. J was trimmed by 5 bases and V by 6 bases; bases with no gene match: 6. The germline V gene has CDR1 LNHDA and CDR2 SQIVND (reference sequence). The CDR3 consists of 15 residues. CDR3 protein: CASRGDRGITGELFF. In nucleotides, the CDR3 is TGTGCCAGTAGGGGGGACAGGGGTATTACCGGGGAGCTGTTTTTT. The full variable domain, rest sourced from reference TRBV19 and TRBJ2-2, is DGGITQSPKYLFRKEGQNVTLSCEQNLNHDAMYWYRQDPGQGLRLIYYSQIVNDFQKGDIAEGYSVSREKKESFPLTVTSAQKNPTAFYLCASRGDRGITGELFFGEGSRLTVL.

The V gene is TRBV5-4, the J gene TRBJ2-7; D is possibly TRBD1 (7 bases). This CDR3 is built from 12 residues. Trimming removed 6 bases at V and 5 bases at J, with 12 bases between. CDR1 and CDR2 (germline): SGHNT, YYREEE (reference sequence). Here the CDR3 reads CASTSRGDEQYF. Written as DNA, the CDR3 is TGTGCCAGCACTTCCAGGGGGGACGAGCAGTACTTC.

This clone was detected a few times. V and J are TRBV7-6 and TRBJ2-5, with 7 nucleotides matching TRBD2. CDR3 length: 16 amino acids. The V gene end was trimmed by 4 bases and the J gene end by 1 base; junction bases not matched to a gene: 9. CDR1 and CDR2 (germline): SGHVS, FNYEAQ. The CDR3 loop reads CASSSIAGESQETQYF. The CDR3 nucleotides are TGTGCCAGCAGCTCCATAGCGGGTGAAAGCCAAGAGACCCAGTACTTC.

The CDR3 coding sequence is TGTGCCAGCAGCTTAGGAGGGCTAGCGAAGACAGATACGCAGTATTTT. As protein: CASSLGGLAKTDTQYF. The chain joins TRBV7-2 to TRBJ2-3, with D perhaps matching TRBD2 (6 bases). The CDR3 sequence is 16 residues long. The V end was cut by 1 base, the J end by 3 bases, with 14 bases between. Germline V gene sequence: CDR1 SGHTA, CDR2 FQGNSA.

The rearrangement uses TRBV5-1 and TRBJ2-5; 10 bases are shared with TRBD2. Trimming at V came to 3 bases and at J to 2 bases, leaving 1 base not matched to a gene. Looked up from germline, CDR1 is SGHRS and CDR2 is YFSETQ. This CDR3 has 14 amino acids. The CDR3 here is CASSSGLAQETQYF. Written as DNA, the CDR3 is TGCGCCAGCAGCTCGGGACTAGCGCAAGAGACCCAGTACTTC. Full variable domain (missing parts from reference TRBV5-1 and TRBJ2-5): KAGVTQTPRYLIKTRGQQVTLSCSPISGHRSVSWYQQTPGQGLQFLFEYFSETQRNKGNFPGRFSGRQFSNSRSEMNVSTLELGDSALYLCASSSGLAQETQYFGPGTRLLVL.

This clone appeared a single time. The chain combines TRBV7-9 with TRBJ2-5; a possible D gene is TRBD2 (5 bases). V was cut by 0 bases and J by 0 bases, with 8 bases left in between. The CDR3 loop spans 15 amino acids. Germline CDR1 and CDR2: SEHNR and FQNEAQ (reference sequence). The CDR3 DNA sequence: TGTGCCAGCAGCTTAGCGCTGGGAGACCAAGAGACCCAGTACTTC. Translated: CASSLALGDQETQYF.

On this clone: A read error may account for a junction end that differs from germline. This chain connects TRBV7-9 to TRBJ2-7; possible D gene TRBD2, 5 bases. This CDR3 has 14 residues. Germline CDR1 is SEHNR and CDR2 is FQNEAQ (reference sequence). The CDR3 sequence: CSSSFGESSYEQYF. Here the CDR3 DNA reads TGTTCCAGCAGCTTCGGGGAATCCTCCTACGAGCAGTACTTC.

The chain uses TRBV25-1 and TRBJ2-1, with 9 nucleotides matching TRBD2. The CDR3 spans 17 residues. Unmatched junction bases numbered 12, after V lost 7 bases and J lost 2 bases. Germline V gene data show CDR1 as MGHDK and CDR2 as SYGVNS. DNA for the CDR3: TGTGCCAGCACAAGGACCCCCGGGACTAGCACCTACAATGAGCAGTTCTTC. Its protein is CASTRTPGTSTYNEQFF. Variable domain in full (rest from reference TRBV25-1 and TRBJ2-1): EADIYQTPRYLVIGTGKKITLECSQTMGHDKMYWYQQDPGMELHLIHYSYGVNSTEKGDLSSESTVSRIRTEHFPLTLESARPSHTSQYLCASTRTPGTSTYNEQFFGPGTRLTVL.

CDR3 region: CAWVRPLGGFYEQYF. As DNA, the CDR3 is TGTGCCTGGGTCCGACCGTTAGGAGGGTTCTACGAGCAGTACTTC. This sequence joins TRBV30 and TRBJ2-7; a weak D match, TRBD2 (6 bases). The CDR3 runs 15 residues. The V and J ends lost 5 bases and 3 bases respectively, with 20 bases between them. The germline gives CDR1 GTSNPN, CDR2 SVGIG (reference sequence).

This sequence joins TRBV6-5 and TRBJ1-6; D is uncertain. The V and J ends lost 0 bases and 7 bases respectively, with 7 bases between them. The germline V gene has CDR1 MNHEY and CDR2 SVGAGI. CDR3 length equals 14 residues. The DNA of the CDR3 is TGTGCCAGCAGTTACTCGTCGGGGAATTCACCCCTCCACTTT. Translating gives CASSYSSGNSPLHF.

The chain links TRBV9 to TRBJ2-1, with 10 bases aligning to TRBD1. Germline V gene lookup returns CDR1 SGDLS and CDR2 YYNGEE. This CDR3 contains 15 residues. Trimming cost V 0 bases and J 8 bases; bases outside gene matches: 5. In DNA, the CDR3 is TGTGCCAGCAGCGTAGTGGGGACAGGGGTCCATGAGCAGTTCTTC. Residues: CASSVVGTGVHEQFF.

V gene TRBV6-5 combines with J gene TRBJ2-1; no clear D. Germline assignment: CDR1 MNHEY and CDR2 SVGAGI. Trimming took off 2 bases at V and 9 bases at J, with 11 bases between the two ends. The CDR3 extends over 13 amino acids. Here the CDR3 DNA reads TGTGCCAGCAGTTACATGGCGGAGAGTGAGCAGTTCTTC. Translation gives CASSYMAESEQFF.

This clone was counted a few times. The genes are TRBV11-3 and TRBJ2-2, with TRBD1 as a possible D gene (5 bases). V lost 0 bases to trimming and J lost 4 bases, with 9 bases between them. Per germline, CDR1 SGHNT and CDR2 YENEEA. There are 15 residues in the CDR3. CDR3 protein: CASSLDRDITGELFF. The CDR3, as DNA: TGTGCCAGCAGCTTAGACAGGGATATCACCGGGGAGCTGTTTTTT.

The chain's CDR3 is CASSIGREGEQYF. The CDR3 nucleotides read TGTGCCAGTAGTATAGGCAGGGAGGGCGAGCAGTACTTC. The gene calls are TRBV19 and TRBJ2-7; TRBD2 matches 7 bases. The CDR3 loop spans 13 amino acids. Germline assignment: CDR1 LNHDA and CDR2 SQIVND (reference sequence). With V trimmed by 1 base and J by 6 bases, 3 bases remained unmatched.

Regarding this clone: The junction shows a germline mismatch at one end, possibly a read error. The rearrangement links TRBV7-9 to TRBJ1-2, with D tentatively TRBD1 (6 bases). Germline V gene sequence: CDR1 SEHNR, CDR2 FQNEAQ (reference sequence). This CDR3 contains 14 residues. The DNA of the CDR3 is TGTTCCAGCAGCTCGCCAGGGGTCGGCTATGGCTACACCTTC. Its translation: CSSSSPGVGYGYTF.

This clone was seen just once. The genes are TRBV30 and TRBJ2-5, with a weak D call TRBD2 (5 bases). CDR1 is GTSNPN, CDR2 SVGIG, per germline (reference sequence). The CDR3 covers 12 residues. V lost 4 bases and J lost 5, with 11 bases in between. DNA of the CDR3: TGTGCCTGGAAAGGGCTAGCCGAGACCCAGTACTTC. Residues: CAWKGLAETQYF. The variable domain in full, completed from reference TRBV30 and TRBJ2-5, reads SQTIHQWPATLVQPVGSPLSLECTVEGTSNPNLYWYRQAAGRGLQLLFYSVGIGQISSEVPQNLSASRPQDRQFILSSKKLLLSDSGFYLCAWKGLAETQYFGPGTRLLVL.